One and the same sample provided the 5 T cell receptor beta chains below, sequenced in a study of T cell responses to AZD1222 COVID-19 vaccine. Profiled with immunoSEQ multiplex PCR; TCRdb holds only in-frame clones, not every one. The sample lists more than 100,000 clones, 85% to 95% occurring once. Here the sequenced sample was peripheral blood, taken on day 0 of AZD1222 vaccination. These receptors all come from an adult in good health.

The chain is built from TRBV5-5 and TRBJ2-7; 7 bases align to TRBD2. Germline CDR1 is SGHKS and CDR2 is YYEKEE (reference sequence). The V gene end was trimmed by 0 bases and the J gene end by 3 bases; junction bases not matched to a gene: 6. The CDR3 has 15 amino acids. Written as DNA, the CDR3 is TGTGCCAGCAGCTTGGGGCTAGCGGAACTCTACGAGCAGTACTTC. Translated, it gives CASSLGLAELYEQYF.

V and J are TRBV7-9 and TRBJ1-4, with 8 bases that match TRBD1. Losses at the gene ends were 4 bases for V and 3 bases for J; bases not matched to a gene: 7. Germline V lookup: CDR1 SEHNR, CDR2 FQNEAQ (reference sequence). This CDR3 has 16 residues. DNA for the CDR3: TGTGCCAGCAGCTATGGACAGGGTTGGGCTAATGAAAAACTGTTTTTT. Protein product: CASSYGQGWANEKLFF. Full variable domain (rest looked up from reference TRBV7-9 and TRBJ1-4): DTGVSQNPRHKITKRGQNVTFRCDPISEHNRLYWYRQTLGQGPEFLTYFQNEAQLEKSRLLSDRFSAERPKGSFSTLEIQRTEQGDSAMYLCASSYGQGWANEKLFFGSGTQLSVL.

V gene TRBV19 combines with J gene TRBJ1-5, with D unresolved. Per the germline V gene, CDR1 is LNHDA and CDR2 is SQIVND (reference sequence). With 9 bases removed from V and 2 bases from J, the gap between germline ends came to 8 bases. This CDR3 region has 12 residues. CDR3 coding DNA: TGTGCCAGCCGAAGTGGCAATCAGCCCCAGCATTTT. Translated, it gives CASRSGNQPQHF.

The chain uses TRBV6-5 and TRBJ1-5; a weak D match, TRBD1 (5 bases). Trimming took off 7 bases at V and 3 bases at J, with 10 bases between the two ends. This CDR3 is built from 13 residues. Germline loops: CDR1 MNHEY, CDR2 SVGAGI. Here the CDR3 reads CASKDTINQPQHF. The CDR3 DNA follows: TGTGCCAGCAAGGACACTATCAATCAGCCCCAGCATTTT.

CDR3 protein: CASSLWDSGGTEAFF. CDR3 nucleotide sequence: TGTGCCAGCAGTTTATGGGACTCTGGGGGGACTGAAGCTTTCTTT. V gene TRBV28 combines with J gene TRBJ1-1; perhaps TRBD1 as D (5 bases). The CDR3 extends over 15 amino acids. V was cut by 0 bases and J by 5 bases, with 13 bases left in between. Germline V gene data show CDR1 as MDHEN and CDR2 as SYDVKM.